The next 2 T cell receptor beta chains were all read from a single sample in a study of monozygotic twins with inflammatory bowel disease. TCRdb reprocessed the 5' RACE reads, keeping one entry per CDR3 protein, no DNA. The record lists about 160,000 distinct CDR3 sequences, of which the ten most abundant hold under 3.5%. Source material: blood. The receptors stem from a human donor with ulcerative colitis or Crohn's disease, or a healthy co-twin of an affected twin (not recorded which).

The genes are TRBV27 and TRBJ2-7; TCRdb indicates TRBD1, and absent DNA this call remains unverified. This CDR3 region has 15 residues. The germline V gene has CDR1 MNHEY and CDR2 SMNVEV (reference sequence). This CDR3 reads CASSPLGQGSYEQYF.

The rearrangement links TRBV27 to TRBJ1-5; TCRdb lists TRBD1, though no DNA is available to test this call. This CDR3 spans 12 amino acids. Germline V lookup: CDR1 MNHEY, CDR2 SMNVEV (reference sequence). The CDR3 sequence is CASRGQGQPQHF.